A selection of T cell receptor beta chains follows, all from one sample in a study of response to subunit inactivated influenza vaccine. TCRdb re-called the RT-PCR reads with MiXCR, one entry per CDR3 protein. The sample has about 500,000 distinct CDR3 sequences, more than 15% seen once. This material consisted of CD4+ T cells sorted from PBMCs, taken 23 months after vaccination. Every receptor here comes from a man between 50 and 70 years old who received an inactivated influenza vaccine. The CDR3 runs from the conserved cysteine through the conserved F or W. The D gene is left open where the match is weak. Size values are once, few and many counts, or a class for expanded clones, and some rows have none.

TRBJ2-2	few	.	TRBV6-2/TRBV6-3	CASRARTGELFF	TGTGCCAGCAGGGCGAGGACCGGGGAGCTGTTTTTT
TRBJ2-5	many	.	TRBV5-1	CASSLARHQETQYF	TGCGCCAGCAGCTTGGCGAGGCACCAAGAGACCCAGTACTTC
TRBJ2-5	.	TRBD2	TRBV11-2	CASRPLPSGGARETQYF	TGTGCCAGCAGGCCACTTCCTAGCGGGGGGGCCCGAGAGACCCAGTACTTC
TRBJ1-5	.	.	TRBV19	CASSPRGQRSNQPQHF	TGTGCCAGTAGTCCAAGGGGTCAGCGGAGCAATCAGCCCCAGCATTTT
TRBJ2-7	few	TRBD2	TRBV20-1	CSARSGGTGSYEQYF	TGCAGTGCTAGAAGCGGGGGGACTGGGTCCTACGAGCAGTACTTC
TRBJ2-7	.	.	TRBV12-3/TRBV12-4	CASSLWTTSYEQYF	TGTGCCAGCAGCCTTTGGACCACATCATACGAGCAGTACTTC
TRBJ2-4	few	TRBD1	TRBV5-1	CASSLDTGGLSKNIQYF	TGCGCCAGCAGCTTGGATACAGGGGGATTATCCAAAAACATTCAGTACTTC
TRBJ2-7	few	.	TRBV7-2	CASSSSGRVGEQYF	TGTGCCAGCAGCTCTTCCGGCAGGGTAGGGGAGCAGTACTTC
TRBJ2-3	.	.	TRBV21-1	CASTPPRARENSDTQYF	TGTGCCAGCACCCCCCCTCGGGCGCGGGAGAATTCAGATACGCAGTATTTT
TRBJ2-1	.	TRBD2	TRBV15	CATRSFGRIYNEQFF	TGTGCCACCAGGTCGTTCGGGAGGATCTACAATGAGCAGTTCTTC
TRBJ2-1	few	TRBD2	TRBV20-1	CSAKTSGRAHNEQFF	TGCAGTGCGAAGACTAGCGGGAGGGCACACAATGAGCAGTTCTTC
TRBJ2-2	many	TRBD1	TRBV6-2/TRBV6-3	CASSETGVGTGELFF	TGTGCCAGCAGTGAGACAGGGGTAGGAACCGGGGAGCTGTTTTTT
TRBJ2-3	.	TRBD2	TRBV5-1	CASSWGGGTRDTQYF	TGCGCCAGCAGCTGGGGCGGGGGGACTAGAGATACGCAGTATTTT
TRBJ1-5	few	TRBD1	TRBV6-2/TRBV6-3	CASSGKERTGNNQPQHF	TGTGCCAGCAGCGGTAAAGAAAGGACAGGGAACAATCAGCCCCAGCATTTT
TRBJ2-7	.	TRBD1	TRBV7-2	CASSRGTAHSSYEQYF	TGTGCCAGCAGCAGGGGGACAGCCCACTCTTCCTACGAGCAGTACTTC
TRBJ2-5	.	.	TRBV14	CASSQEAGRETQYF	TGTGCCAGCAGCCAAGAGGCAGGGAGAGAGACCCAGTACTTC
TRBJ1-4	.	.	TRBV7-2	CASSLQSGEKLFF	TGTGCCAGCAGCTTACAATCAGGTGAAAAACTGTTTTTT
TRBJ2-1	few	.	TRBV5-1	CASSLAYGPSSYNEQFF	TGCGCCAGCAGCTTGGCCTACGGTCCGAGCTCCTACAATGAGCAGTTCTTC
TRBJ2-7	many	TRBD2	TRBV5-1	CASSSSGGSIYEQYF	TGCGCCAGCAGCTCTAGCGGGGGGTCCATCTACGAGCAGTACTTC
TRBJ2-1	few	.	TRBV7-2	CASCGRHVPSGTREGAYNEQFF	TGTGCCAGCTGTGGAAGACACGTCCCCAGCGGAACACGAGAAGGAGCCTACAATGAGCAGTTCTTC
TRBJ1-1	.	.	TRBV9	CASSVGFQGREAFF	TGTGCCAGCAGCGTTGGGTTCCAGGGTCGTGAAGCTTTCTTT
TRBJ2-2	few	TRBD2	TRBV30	CAWSRSGRPGELFF	TGTGCCTGGAGTCGTAGCGGGAGGCCCGGGGAGCTGTTTTTT
TRBJ2-1	.	TRBD2	TRBV20-1	CSARDYLPGLAPYNEQFF	TGCAGTGCTAGAGATTACCTGCCGGGACTAGCCCCCTACAATGAGCAGTTCTTC
TRBJ2-1	.	TRBD1	TRBV20-1	CSATGAKSYNEQFF	TGCAGTGCAACAGGGGCAAAATCCTACAATGAGCAGTTCTTC
TRBJ2-1	few	.	TRBV7-2	CASSSRQRINEQFF	TGTGCCAGCAGCTCGCGACAGAGGATCAATGAGCAGTTCTTC
TRBJ2-2	few	TRBD2	TRBV20-1	CSARGGDTGELFF	TGCAGTGCTAGGGGAGGGGACACCGGGGAGCTGTTTTTT
TRBJ2-2	.	.	TRBV4-1	CASSPGSVNTGELFF	TGCGCCAGCTCGCCGGGGTCAGTGAACACCGGGGAGCTGTTTTTT
TRBJ2-7	.	TRBD2	TRBV6-5	CASSYSLASGGLSYEQYF	TGTGCCAGCAGTTACTCGCTAGCCAGCGGGGGTCTCTCCTACGAGCAGTACTTC
TRBJ2-7	once	.	TRBV12-3/TRBV12-4	CASSLGSDPAYEQYF	TGTGCCAGCAGTTTAGGTTCGGACCCCGCCTACGAGCAGTACTTC
TRBJ2-1	.	.	TRBV24-1	CATSVLGPEQFF	TGTGCCACCAGTGTCCTCGGGCCTGAGCAGTTCTTC
TRBJ2-7	few	.	TRBV12-3/TRBV12-4	CASSIGPNEYF	TGTGCCAGCAGTATCGGGCCCAACGAGTACTTC
TRBJ2-7	many	TRBD2	TRBV5-1	CASSLAGGGTITYEQYF	TGCGCCAGCAGCTTGGCCGGCGGGGGGACTATTACCTACGAGCAGTACTTC
TRBJ2-1	few	.	TRBV7-2	CASSLAPLSTYNEQFF	TGTGCCAGCAGCTTAGCGCCTTTAAGCACCTACAATGAGCAGTTCTTC
TRBJ2-1	.	TRBD2	TRBV13	CASSLDGPGSVAGPYNEQFF	TGTGCCAGCAGCTTAGATGGGCCGGGGTCGGTAGCGGGACCATACAATGAGCAGTTCTTC
TRBJ2-3	.	.	TRBV6-6	CASSYLQGNTQYF	TGTGCCAGCAGTTACTTGCAGGGTAATACGCAGTATTTT
TRBJ1-6	.	.	TRBV11-2	CASSLSLQGNSPLHF	TGTGCCAGCAGCTTAAGTCTGCAGGGCAATTCACCCCTCCACTTT
TRBJ1-5	.	.	TRBV27	CASSLFGDLNQPQHF	TGTGCCAGCAGTTTATTCGGGGACCTGAATCAGCCCCAGCATTTT
TRBJ2-2	once	.	TRBV24-1	CATSDVVGEPNTGELFF	TGTGCCACCAGTGATGTCGTGGGGGAACCGAACACCGGGGAGCTGTTTTTT
TRBJ2-7	few	TRBD1	TRBV29-1	CSVAYRGDSDEQYF	TGCAGCGTAGCCTACAGGGGAGACTCGGACGAGCAGTACTTC
TRBJ2-7	few	.	TRBV5-1	CASSLAGGSTYEQYF	TGCGCCAGCAGCTTGGCTGGGGGATCCACCTACGAGCAGTACTTC
TRBJ2-1	few	.	TRBV4-3	CASSQAGLTKGNEQFF	TGCGCCAGCAGCCAAGCGGGACTTACCAAGGGTAATGAGCAGTTCTTC
TRBJ2-7	.	TRBD1	TRBV12-3/TRBV12-4	CASSPGQGSPEQYF	TGTGCCAGCAGCCCTGGACAGGGGTCGCCCGAGCAGTACTTC
TRBJ2-7	.	TRBD1	TRBV24-1	CATSSPPGQGAYEQYF	TGTGCCACCAGTTCCCCCCCGGGACAGGGGGCCTACGAGCAGTACTTC
TRBJ2-1	.	.	TRBV12-3/TRBV12-4	CASSVGDYSYNEQFF	TGTGCCAGCAGTGTAGGAGATTACTCCTACAATGAGCAGTTCTTC
TRBJ2-2	.	.	TRBV19	CASSTGDGSRTGELFF	TGTGCCAGTAGTACCGGGGACGGAAGCCGGACCGGGGAGCTGTTTTTT
TRBJ2-5	few	TRBD1	TRBV28	CASRPTGGGETQYF	TGTGCCAGCAGACCAACAGGGGGCGGGGAGACCCAGTACTTC
TRBJ2-1	.	TRBD1	TRBV20-1	CSAKWDRTYNEQFF	TGCAGTGCTAAGTGGGACAGAACCTACAATGAGCAGTTCTTC
TRBJ2-5	.	.	TRBV28	CASSEGRETQYF	TGTGCCAGCAGCGAGGGGAGGGAGACCCAGTACTTC
TRBJ2-5	few	.	TRBV4-1	CASGAVGETQYF	TGCGCCAGCGGGGCGGTGGGAGAGACCCAGTACTTC
TRBJ2-5	.	.	TRBV20-1	CSAPTGSRPQETQYF	TGCAGTGCCCCGACCGGGAGCCGACCGCAAGAGACCCAGTACTTC
TRBJ2-7	many	.	TRBV20-1	CSASGSSYEQYF	TGCAGTGCTAGCGGGAGCTCCTACGAGCAGTACTTC
TRBJ1-4	.	.	TRBV11-2	CASSLARWARSEKLFF	TGTGCCAGCAGCTTAGCTCGTTGGGCAAGGTCGGAAAAACTGTTTTTT
TRBJ1-2	many	TRBD1	TRBV12-3/TRBV12-4	CASSPTGVHGYTF	TGTGCCAGCAGTCCCACAGGGGTTCATGGCTACACCTTC
TRBJ1-2	.	.	TRBV20-1	CSARAAQTNYGYTF	TGCAGTGCTAGGGCGGCCCAGACCAACTATGGCTACACCTTC
TRBJ2-1	many	TRBD2	TRBV29-1	CSGLAGNEQFF	TGCAGCGGACTAGCGGGGAATGAGCAGTTCTTC
TRBJ2-1	few	TRBD1	TRBV7-9	CASSAIGQGDEQFF	TGTGCCAGCAGTGCAATAGGACAGGGTGATGAGCAGTTCTTC
TRBJ2-3	many	TRBD1	TRBV4-2	CASSQGQGTQYF	TGTGCCAGCAGCCAAGGACAGGGTACGCAGTATTTT
TRBJ2-7	few	.	TRBV12-3/TRBV12-4	CASSFRSGNEQYF	TGTGCCAGCAGTTTTAGGTCAGGGAACGAGCAGTACTTC
TRBJ1-6	.	.	TRBV6-5	CASSYSWRTGNSPLHF	TGTGCCAGCAGTTACTCGTGGAGGACGGGAAATTCACCCCTCCACTTT
TRBJ1-1	.	.	TRBV5-1	CASSFKYSNTEAFF	TGCGCCAGCAGCTTTAAATACTCGAACACTGAAGCTTTCTTT